Listed below are T cell receptor beta chains from one sample, sequenced in a study of blood T cell repertoires in COVID-19. Using immunoSEQ multiplex PCR, the repertoire was profiled, and TCRdb retains in-frame clones only, with some absent. Here the sample spans some 73,000 clones, approximately 80% being singletons. Sequencing used peripheral blood. All receptors derive from a woman in her sixties with acute or convalescent COVID-19. The CDR3 runs from the conserved cysteine through the conserved F or W. A D gene is named only where the DNA matches it firmly. Size tells how often a clone was seen (once, few, many) or the class of an expanded clone, and some rows leave it out.

D,size,J,V,DNA,CDR3
NA,NA,TRBJ2-2,TRBV3-1/TRBV3-2,TGTGCCAGCAGCCAGCGCACGTCGGGCACCGGGGAGCTGTTTTTT,CASSQRTSGTGELFF
NA,NA,TRBJ1-5,TRBV2,TGTGCCAGCTCGAGGCTAAATAGCAATCAGCCCCAGCATTTT,CASSRLNSNQPQHF
TRBD1,NA,TRBJ1-1,TRBV6-5,TGTGCCAGCAGTTACACCGGACAGGCCCGAGAAGCTTTCTTT,CASSYTGQAREAFF
NA,NA,TRBJ1-6,TRBV12-3/TRBV12-4,TGTGCCAGCAGGTTCGACCGGGAGGCACCCCTCCACTTT,CASRFDREAPLHF
TRBD1,NA,TRBJ1-1,TRBV5-5,TGTGCCAGCAGCCCCGGGGACAGGGGGTCGTTCGCTGAAGCTTTCTTT,CASSPGDRGSFAEAFF
NA,NA,TRBJ2-1,TRBV6-5,TGTGCCAGCAGGCTGGGGGCACTTTACAATGAGCAGTTCTTC,CASRLGALYNEQFF
TRBD1,NA,TRBJ1-1,TRBV2,TGTGCCAGCAGGCCCTCTGGGGGACAGCTCACTGAAGCTTTCTTT,CASRPSGGQLTEAFF
NA,NA,TRBJ2-5,TRBV5-1,TGCGCCAGCAGCTTGGACGGGTTCCGTTATTTACAAGAGACCCAGTACTTC,CASSLDGFRYLQETQYF
NA,NA,TRBJ1-1,TRBV25-1,TGTGCCAGCAGTCCCCTAGGGGGGGCTGGTGGCACTGAAGCTTTCTTT,CASSPLGGAGGTEAFF
TRBD2,NA,TRBJ2-1,TRBV7-9,TGTGCCAGCAGCCCAAAGACTAGCGGAGATTACAATGAGCAGTTCTTC,CASSPKTSGDYNEQFF
TRBD1,once,TRBJ2-5,TRBV5-4,TGTGCCAGCAGCTTGTCAGGACAGGGTAAAGAGACCCAGTACTTC,CASSLSGQGKETQYF
NA,NA,TRBJ1-4,TRBV6-5,TGTGCCAGCGGGGGGTCGGGGCAGGGTGAAAAACTGTTTTTT,CASGGSGQGEKLFF
NA,NA,TRBJ2-7,TRBV7-2,TGTGCCAGCTCACGTAGGACAGAATACGAGCAGTACTTC,CASSRRTEYEQYF
TRBD1,NA,TRBJ2-7,TRBV7-8,TGTGCCAGCAGCTGGAGAGGGGGCCCCTACGAGCAGTACTTC,CASSWRGGPYEQYF
TRBD1,once,TRBJ1-2,TRBV29-1,TGCAGCGTTGCGGGACAGGGGCATGGCTACACCTTC,CSVAGQGHGYTF
TRBD1,NA,TRBJ1-2,TRBV7-8,TGTGCCAGCAGCTTTGGCAGGGGGGATGGCTACACCTTC,CASSFGRGDGYTF
NA,NA,TRBJ2-7,TRBV28,TGTGCCAGCAGTTTTTTACAGGGCCGAGGTTCCGAGCAGTACTTC,CASSFLQGRGSEQYF
TRBD1,NA,TRBJ2-1,TRBV6-5,TGTGCCAGCAGCAGGGACAGGGGCTACAATGAGCAGTTCTTC,CASSRDRGYNEQFF
TRBD2,NA,TRBJ2-3,TRBV7-3,TGTGCCAGCAGCTCACAACAAGGACTAGTCACAGATACGCAGTATTTT,CASSSQQGLVTDTQYF
TRBD1,NA,TRBJ1-1,TRBV27,TGTGCCAGCAGGGATGGACAGGGGGCTACGAACACTGAAGCTTTCTTT,CASRDGQGATNTEAFF
TRBD1,NA,TRBJ1-4,TRBV5-4,TGTGCCAGCAGCGTAAACAGGGGAGTTAATGAAAAACTGTTTTTT,CASSVNRGVNEKLFF
NA,few,TRBJ2-7,TRBV27,TGTGCCAGCAGTTTGGGGCCCTCCTACGAGCAGTACTTC,CASSLGPSYEQYF
NA,NA,TRBJ2-1,TRBV3-1/TRBV3-2,TGTGCCAGCAGCCAAGCGGCGGGGGCCCCAAGGGAGCAGTTCTTC,CASSQAAGAPREQFF
TRBD1,NA,TRBJ1-4,TRBV9,TGTGCCAGCAGCGTCACAGGGGGCGCAAGTGAAAAACTGTTTTTT,CASSVTGGASEKLFF
NA,NA,TRBJ1-1,TRBV3-1/TRBV3-2,TGTGCCAGCAGCCAAGCTGCAGGGTCGGGCACTGAAGCTTTCTTT,CASSQAAGSGTEAFF
TRBD1,NA,TRBJ2-1,TRBV3-1/TRBV3-2,TGTGCCAGCAGCCAACCGACAGGGGCGACGGGCAATGAGCAGTTCTTC,CASSQPTGATGNEQFF
NA,NA,TRBJ2-2,TRBV6-1,TGTGCCAGCAGAGAAGGACAGTCCACCGGGGAGCTGTTTTTT,CASREGQSTGELFF
NA,NA,TRBJ1-1,TRBV7-2,TGTGCCAGCAGCCTCTGGGGGGGCGCGGCTTTCTTT,CASSLWGGAAFF
TRBD2,NA,TRBJ2-1,TRBV18,TGTGCCAGCTCACCAGGCAGTTCGGGACTAGCGAATGAGCAGTTCTTC,CASSPGSSGLANEQFF
NA,NA,TRBJ2-7,TRBV14,TGTGCCAGCAGCCAGCACCTAGCATCCGAGCAGTACTTC,CASSQHLASEQYF
NA,few,TRBJ2-6,TRBV2,TGTGCCAGCAGCGGAGCCACTGGGGCCAACGTCCTGACTTTC,CASSGATGANVLTF
NA,NA,TRBJ2-1,TRBV7-2,TGTGCCAGCAGCCCTCCGACTAGTCCCCAGAGGAGTGAGCAGTTCTTC,CASSPPTSPQRSEQFF
NA,NA,TRBJ1-4,TRBV20-1,TGCAGTGCTAGTGAGGTTCGGGAAAAACTGTTTTTT,CSASEVREKLFF
TRBD1,NA,TRBJ1-2,TRBV6-5,TGTGCCAGCAGTTACTCGGGGACAGGCGCTGGCTACACCTTC,CASSYSGTGAGYTF
NA,NA,TRBJ1-1,TRBV18,TGTGCCAGCTCAATAGACACTGAAGCTTTCTTT,CASSIDTEAFF
NA,NA,TRBJ1-1,TRBV5-1,TGCGCCAGCAGCCTAGGGGGTTTTGGCACTGAAGCTTTCTTT,CASSLGGFGTEAFF
NA,NA,TRBJ2-7,TRBV9,TGTGCCAGCAGCTCCCAGGTGCAGGGCTACGAGCAGTACTTC,CASSSQVQGYEQYF
TRBD2,many,TRBJ2-1,TRBV2,TGTGCCAGCAGTGAGACACTACTAGCGGGAGTCCCCTACAATGAGCAGTTCTTC,CASSETLLAGVPYNEQFF
TRBD1,NA,TRBJ1-5,TRBV5-5,TGTGCCAGCAGCCTAATGACAGGGGAGCCCCAGCATTTT,CASSLMTGEPQHF
NA,NA,TRBJ1-2,TRBV19,TGTGCCAGTAGTATTCCCCACACTAACTATGGCTACACCTTC,CASSIPHTNYGYTF
TRBD1,once,TRBJ1-2,TRBV18,TGTGCCAGCTCATCCCGGGACAGCTATGGCTACACCTTC,CASSSRDSYGYTF
TRBD1,NA,TRBJ2-1,TRBV6-1,TGTGCCAGCAGTGGCGGACAGGGGGCCCCCTACAATGAGCAGTTCTTC,CASSGGQGAPYNEQFF